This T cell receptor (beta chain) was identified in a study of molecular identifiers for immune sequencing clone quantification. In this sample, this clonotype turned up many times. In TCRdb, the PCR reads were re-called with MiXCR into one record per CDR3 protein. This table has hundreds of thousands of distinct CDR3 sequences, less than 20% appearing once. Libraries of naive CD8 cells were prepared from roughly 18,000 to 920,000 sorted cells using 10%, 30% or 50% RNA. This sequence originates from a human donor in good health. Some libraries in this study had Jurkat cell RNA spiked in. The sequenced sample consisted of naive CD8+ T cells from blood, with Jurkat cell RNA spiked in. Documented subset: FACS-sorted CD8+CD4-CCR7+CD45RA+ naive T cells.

The CDR3 DNA reads as TGTGCCAGCAGTTCAGGGGGAAGCCCCTACGAGCAGTACTTC. This sequence encodes CASSSGGSPYEQYF. The chain combines TRBV6-6 with TRBJ2-7; 7 bases are a match to TRBD1. V was clipped by 4 bases and J by 2 bases; unmatched bases: 5. The CDR3 is 14 residues long. Germline CDR1 is MNHNY and CDR2 is SVGAGI (reference sequence).